This TCR beta chain was obtained from a study of cytomegalovirus exposure and HLA in healthy donors. V gave up 4 bases and J gave up 14 bases, with 24 bases separating them. The CDR3 sequence is 15 residues long. Germline loops: CDR1 SGHTA, CDR2 FQGNSA. Turning to this clone: Its cognate antigen is unknown.

Sequencing was performed with immunoSEQ multiplex PCR; in TCRdb, only in-frame clones are kept and a portion is missing. This sample has about 50,000 clones; 93% occur once, and the top ten carry more than 1.5%. Findings and caveats of the study: The study found most TCR sequences rare, yet found some public TCRs in many donors. Among TCR beta chains, those listed as cytomegalovirus-associated numbered more than 150. A few of the chains that were CMV-associated were confirmed in vitro to be specific for CMV antigens.

The donors were members of the validation cohort, which comprised about 120 subjects and was separate from the first cohort of 666 subjects. Sequenced sample: PBMCs. J is TRBJ2-1 and V is TRBV7-2; D might be TRBD2 (6 bases). The TCR originated in a woman between 18 and 29 years old in good health and CMV-seropositive. CDR3 protein: CASSSTKGLPMTEFF. Here the CDR3 DNA reads TGTGCCAGCAGCTCCACGAAGGGACTCCCGATGACGGAGTTCTTC.